Presented here are 17 T cell receptor beta chains from one specimen sequenced in a study of cytomegalovirus exposure and HLA in healthy donors. Vbeta (60) and Jbeta (13) primers were used in the PCR. Sequenced by immunoSEQ multiplex PCR; TCRdb stores in-frame clones only, minus some. The sample consists of around 130,000 clones, just under 75% of them appearing once. The sequenced sample consisted of PBMCs. These receptors were taken from a man aged 40-50 years in good health and CMV-seropositive.

The chain has TRBV19 and TRBJ1-2; TRBD1 is a possible D gene (6 bases). CDR1 is LNHDA, CDR2 SQIVND, per germline (reference sequence). The V and J ends lost 7 bases and 1 base respectively, with 13 bases between them. CDR3 length equals 14 residues. The CDR3 protein is CASNPEGDNYGYTF. In nucleotides, the CDR3 is TGTGCCAGTAACCCTGAGGGGGATAACTATGGCTACACCTTC.

The CDR3 DNA sequence: TGTGCCAGCAATCCAGGGGGTGAGACCCAGTACTTC. Translating it yields CASNPGGETQYF. The chain employs TRBV2 and TRBJ2-5; 7 bases match TRBD1. The V gene end was trimmed by 7 bases and the J gene end by 5 bases; junction bases not matched to a gene: 4. The germline V gene encodes CDR1 SNHLY and CDR2 FYNNEI. The CDR3 sequence is 12 residues long.

With respect to this clone: The germline gene is not matched at one end of the junction; a read error may be the cause. The gene calls are TRBV18 and TRBJ2-2; D uncertain. Germline V gene sequence: CDR1 KGHSH, CDR2 LQKENI. The CDR3 has 15 amino acids. CDR3 sequence reads: CASSAPISVSGELFF. The CDR3 DNA reads TGTGCCAGCTCAGCACCAATATCAGTGTCGGGGGAGCTGTTTTTT.

J is TRBJ1-5 and V is TRBV7-9, with D possibly matching TRBD1 (5 bases). The CDR3 is 15 amino acids. Trimming took off 1 base at V and 4 bases at J, with 11 bases between the two ends. CDR1 is SEHNR and CDR2 is FQNEAQ in the germline V gene (reference sequence). The CDR3 DNA sequence: TGTGCCAGCAGCTTAGACGCAGGGTATAATCAGCCCCAGCATTTT. As protein: CASSLDAGYNQPQHF.

The chain couples TRBV12-5 to TRBJ1-2, with no clear D. The V and J ends lost 8 bases and 4 bases respectively, with 14 bases between them. The germline V gene encodes CDR1 LGHNT and CDR2 FRNRAP. CDR3 length: 13 amino acids. The CDR3 DNA is TGTGCTAGTTCTGAGCTCGTCTCCTATGGCTACACCTTC. Its protein product is CASSELVSYGYTF.

This clone was seen more than once but under ten times. The gene calls are TRBV29-1 and TRBJ2-5; possibly TRBD2 for D (5 bases). The CDR3 consists of 13 residues. CDR1 and CDR2 from the germline V gene are SQVTM and ANQGSEA. V shed 1 base and J shed 0 bases, with 6 bases lying between them. The CDR3 nucleotides read TGCAGCGTTGAAGGGGAGTACCAAGAGACCCAGTACTTC. This encodes CSVEGEYQETQYF.

This clone was picked up a small number of times. The V gene is TRBV28, the J gene TRBJ2-2; possible D gene TRBD2, 6 bases. This CDR3 region has 15 residues. The germline gives CDR1 MDHEN, CDR2 SYDVKM. The V end was cut by 4 bases, the J end by 1 base, with 10 bases between. The CDR3 region has the DNA TGTGCCAGCAGTTCTCTGGGGGGGAACACCGGGGAGCTGTTTTTT. It specifies CASSSLGGNTGELFF.

This sequence joins TRBV30 and TRBJ1-2; 8 nucleotides line up with TRBD1. CDR1 and CDR2 from the germline V gene are GTSNPN and SVGIG (reference sequence). The CDR3 contains 13 residues. Trimming removed 4 bases from V and 8 bases from J; junction bases left unmatched: 9. CDR3 amino acids: CAWTRQGRGGYTF. In nucleotides, the CDR3 is TGTGCCTGGACGAGACAGGGGCGAGGCGGCTACACCTTC.

This clone was observed a handful of times. The chain couples TRBV7-2 to TRBJ1-2, with 7 bases that match TRBD1. This CDR3 comprises 16 residues. In germline, CDR1 is SGHTA, CDR2 FQGNSA. V was pared by 1 base and J by 8 bases, with 13 bases of the junction left unmatched. The CDR3 DNA reads TGTGCCAGCAGCTTAGAGGGGGACAGTGCAGGGTGGGGCTACACCTTC. Amino acid sequence: CASSLEGDSAGWGYTF.

This clone showed up just a few times. This rearrangement joins TRBV9 to TRBJ1-6, with D possibly matching TRBD1 (5 bases). V gave up 4 bases and J gave up 7 bases, with 18 bases separating them. The germline CDR1 and CDR2 sequences are SGDLS and YYNGEE. CDR3 length: 16 amino acids. CDR3 bases: TGTGCCAGCAGCCTGGGGGGTACGGAATCGAATTCACCCCTCCACTTT. Translation gives CASSLGGTESNSPLHF. The whole variable domain, remainder taken from reference TRBV9 and TRBJ1-6, is DSGVTQTPKHLITATGQRVTLRCSPRSGDLSVYWYQQSLDQGLQFLIQYYNGEERAKGNILERFSAQQFPDLHSELNLSSLELGDSALYFCASSLGGTESNSPLHFGNGTRLTVT.

The chain is built from TRBV2 and TRBJ1-2; D remains unclear. The CDR3 sequence is 14 residues long. Trimming left V 6 bases short and J 5 bases short, with 16 bases between. Germline loops: CDR1 SNHLY, CDR2 FYNNEI. The CDR3, as DNA: TGTGCCAGCAGCCCTTTAAAGTTGGCTTATGGCTACACCTTC. It codes for CASSPLKLAYGYTF.

V usage is TRBV27 and J usage is TRBJ1-6; TRBD1 matches 8 bases. CDR1 and CDR2 (germline): MNHEY, SMNVEV (reference sequence). V lost 6 bases to trimming and J lost 4 bases; unmatched junction nucleotides: 8. There are 16 residues in the CDR3. CDR3 amino acids: CASRQGQAFYNSPLHF. For the CDR3, the DNA is TGTGCCAGCAGGCAGGGACAGGCCTTTTATAATTCACCCCTCCACTTT.

This clone has just one count. V is TRBV5-1 and J is TRBJ2-1; D is unclear. The V gene lost 0 bases and the J gene lost 8 bases, with 6 bases spanning the gap. Germline values: CDR1 SGHRS, CDR2 YFSETQ. The CDR3 is 12 amino acids. The CDR3 here is CASSLGLDEQFF. The CDR3, as DNA: TGCGCCAGCAGCTTGGGACTCGATGAGCAGTTCTTC.

The V and J genes are TRBV5-1 and TRBJ2-1; 9 bases fit TRBD2. The V gene end was trimmed by 0 bases and the J gene end by 8 bases; junction bases not matched to a gene: 9. From germline, CDR1 is SGHRS and CDR2 YFSETQ. This CDR3 is 16 amino acids long. Here the CDR3 DNA reads TGCGCCAGCAGCTTGGGAGTAGCGGGAGCCGGTGATGAGCAGTTCTTC. Translation gives CASSLGVAGAGDEQFF.

The rearrangement links TRBV7-2 to TRBJ1-1; D remains unclear. The germline gives CDR1 SGHTA, CDR2 FQGNSA. This CDR3 comprises 15 residues. The V gene lost 1 base and the J gene lost 1 base, with 10 bases spanning the gap. The CDR3 loop reads CASSLETSGNTEAFF. CDR3 coding DNA: TGTGCCAGCAGCTTAGAGACATCTGGGAACACTGAAGCTTTCTTT.

CDR3 sequence: CASRWRDGYTF. CDR3 coding DNA: TGTGCCAGCAGATGGCGGGATGGCTACACCTTC. J is TRBJ1-2 and V is TRBV28; no clear D gene. From germline, CDR1 is MDHEN and CDR2 SYDVKM. V was pared by 6 bases and J by 6 bases, with 8 bases between. This CDR3 comprises 11 residues.

V is TRBV28 and J is TRBJ2-1; tentative D call: TRBD1 (6 bases). This CDR3 spans 16 amino acids. Germline V gene data show CDR1 as MDHEN and CDR2 as SYDVKM. With 6 bases removed from V and 7 bases from J, the gap between germline ends came to 22 bases. The DNA of the CDR3 is TGTGCCAGCAGCCCAGGGAGCCATTGGGGGCCTAATGAGCAGTTCTTC. Translation gives CASSPGSHWGPNEQFF.